This TCR beta chain came from a study of CD8 T cells in Susac syndrome. The study, taken as a whole, reports: Regarding the TCR sequencing and HLA analysis, the study admitted that a relatively small number of individuals were involved.

Random hexamers served to reverse transcribe roughly 0.45 to 1 ug RNA. immunoSEQ multiplex PCR amplified TCR beta CDR3 across 54 Vbeta, 13 Jbeta. TCRdb redid the calling of the immunoSEQ multiplex PCR reads with MiXCR, one entry per CDR3 protein. In the table there are about 430,000 distinct CDR3 sequences, approximately 85% of which are singletons. This CDR3 contains 12 residues. Germline V gene sequence: CDR1 MNHEY, CDR2 SMNVEV (reference sequence). V trimming: 10 bases; J trimming: 6 bases; junction bases outside the gene matches: 7. Of note for this clonotype: Its target is not known.

CD8+ and CD4+ T cells circulating in blood were sequenced for TCR beta. TEMRA cells were FACS-enriched and CD8+ and CD4+ T cells negatively isolated. V is TRBV27 and J is TRBJ1-2, with TRBD1 matching 8 bases. Sequencing was done on a sample of CD8+ T cells from PBMCs. This sequence was found in a human donor with multiple sclerosis. The CDR3 DNA is TGTGCCACTGCGACAGGGGTCCATGGCTACACCTTC. The encoded protein is CATATGVHGYTF.